This T cell receptor beta chain was observed in a study of blood T cell repertoires in COVID-19. The overall study: Collection of acute and convalescent COVID-19 samples took place in the United States, Italy and Spain.

Trimming took 5 bases from V and 5 from J; bases not matched to a gene: 11. From germline, CDR1 is SGHTA and CDR2 FQGTGA. This CDR3 is built from 17 residues. How the authors handled the data: Amplified reference gene primers provided the basis for estimating nucleated cell counts. Here immunoSEQ multiplex PCR was the method, and the copy in TCRdb shows in-frame clones only, minus some. The V and J calls and clone size come from that table; D and trimming were worked out from the DNA. The sample contains tens of thousands of clones, 65% to 85% of which appear only once. This TCR came from a man between 45 and 60 years old with active or convalescent COVID-19. Material: peripheral blood. This sequence joins TRBV7-3 and TRBJ2-1, with 11 bases lining up with TRBD2. CDR3 sequence (DNA): TGTGCCAGCAGCAGGAAAGTACTAGCGGGAGTTGACAATGAGCAGTTCTTC. Translated: CASSRKVLAGVDNEQFF.